This T cell receptor (beta chain) was obtained from a study of vaccination and CD4 T cells after COVID-19. Treatment in this sample: approximately 10-day PBMC culture with coronavirus spike peptide pools or control peptides (ViraFEST assay). V trimming: 0 bases; J trimming: 2 bases; junction bases outside the gene matches: 4. CDR1 and CDR2 (germline): SGHTA, FQGTGA. CDR3 size: 17 residues. Cultured CD4+ T-cell DNA underwent Oncomine TCR Beta short-read sequencing. Cultured CD4+ T cells were the source of extracted genomic DNA. MiXCR, run by TCRdb on the PCR reads, gives a single entry per CDR3 protein. The repertoire has 3,500 or so distinct CDR3 sequences, around 54% of them found once; the top ten carry approximately 20%. Concerning this clonotype itself: Its cognate antigen is unknown.

The V gene is TRBV7-3, the J gene TRBJ2-3, with TRBD1 identical over 11 bases. The sequencing sample was made of CD4+ T cells from blood, cultured in vitro. The sequence was collected from a human donor who had recovered from COVID-19. CDR3 loop: CASSLTGQGAITDTQYF. The DNA for the CDR3 is TGTGCCAGCAGCTTAACTGGACAGGGGGCTATCACAGATACGCAGTATTTT.